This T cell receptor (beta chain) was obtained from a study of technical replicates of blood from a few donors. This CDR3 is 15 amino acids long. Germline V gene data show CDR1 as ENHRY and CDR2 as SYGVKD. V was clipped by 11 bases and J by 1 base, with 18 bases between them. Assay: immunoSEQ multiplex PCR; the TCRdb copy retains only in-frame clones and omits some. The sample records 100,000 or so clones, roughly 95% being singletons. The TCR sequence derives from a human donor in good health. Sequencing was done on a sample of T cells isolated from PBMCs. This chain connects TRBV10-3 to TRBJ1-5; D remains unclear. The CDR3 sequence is CAVSPGLRSNQPQHF. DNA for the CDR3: TGTGCCGTCTCTCCGGGATTGCGGAGCAATCAGCCCCAGCATTTT.